The 16 T cell receptor beta chains given below trace back to one sample, sequenced in a study of low-dose radiotherapy and immunotherapy resistance in tumors. First-strand cDNA relied on TRAV- and TRBV-specific primers spanning alpha and beta chains. With a V-primer adapter and a constant-region primer, TCRs were amplified for approximately 20 PCR cycles. TCRdb re-analysed the reads in MiXCR, keeping a single row per CDR3 protein. The sample holds under 70,000 distinct CDR3 sequences, roughly 23% seen once. The time point: after trial treatment. Sample treatment: LDRT plus nivolumab, ipilimumab, low-dose cyclophosphamide and aspirin (RACIN trial). The sequencing here drew on PBMCs, taken after low-dose radiotherapy plus immunotherapy. The source of these receptors is a male donor with prostate cancer.

This clonotype was seen repeatedly, ten times or more. This chain links TRBV4-1 with TRBJ1-2; D is ambiguous. The germline V gene has CDR1 MGHRA and CDR2 YSYEKL. This CDR3 contains 17 residues. V dropped 0 bases and J dropped 4 bases, with 18 bases sitting between them. The CDR3 reads CASSQDEERGYVYGYTF. In DNA form, the CDR3 reads TGCGCCAGCAGCCAAGACGAAGAAAGAGGTTATGTCTATGGCTACACCTTC.

This clonotype has ten or more counts. The chain has TRBV19 and TRBJ1-3, with unresolved D. The CDR3 sequence is 14 residues long. CDR1 is LNHDA, CDR2 SQIVND, per germline (reference sequence). Trimming removed 9 bases from V and 2 bases from J, with 14 bases in between. The CDR3 protein is CASNHGQPGNTIYF. CDR3 nucleotide sequence: TGTGCCAGCAACCACGGTCAACCTGGAAACACCATATATTTT.

This clonotype was seen a handful of times. The chain carries TRBV27 and TRBJ2-3, with TRBD2 matching over 10 bases. The CDR3 consists of 16 residues. The V gene end was trimmed by 4 bases and the J gene end by 6 bases; junction bases not matched to a gene: 10. Per the germline V gene, CDR1 is MNHEY and CDR2 is SMNVEV (reference sequence). The CDR3: CASSSPSGGPLDTQYF. The CDR3 bases are TGTGCCAGCAGTTCCCCTAGCGGGGGCCCTCTCGATACGCAGTATTTT.

This chain connects TRBV30 to TRBJ2-5; possible D gene TRBD2, 6 bases. This CDR3 comprises 12 residues. V lost 3 bases and J 5 bases, leaving 10 bases between the germline ends. CDR1 is GTSNPN and CDR2 is SVGIG in the germline V gene (reference sequence). CDR3 nucleotide sequence: TGTGCCTGGAGGGACCTAGCGGAGACCCAGTACTTC. It yields the protein CAWRDLAETQYF.

This clonotype was counted at least ten times. The gene calls are TRBV9 and TRBJ1-6; no reliable D call. The CDR3 has 15 residues. Trimming removed 4 bases at V and 6 bases at J, with 14 bases between. Germline V gene lookup returns CDR1 SGDLS and CDR2 YYNGEE. The CDR3 protein is CASSPRTNLNSPLHF. The CDR3 DNA reads as TGTGCCAGCAGCCCGCGGACTAACCTTAATTCACCCCTCCACTTT.

This clonotype was counted at least ten times. The chain combines TRBV5-1 with TRBJ2-1; 8 nucleotides line up with TRBD2. V shed 1 base, J shed 6 bases, and the junction held 6 bases outside the gene matches. The CDR3 runs to 15 residues. CDR1 SGHRS and CDR2 YFSETQ come from the germline V gene. The chain's CDR3 is CASSLSPSGPNEQFF. CDR3 DNA sequence: TGCGCCAGCAGCTTGAGCCCTAGCGGGCCCAATGAGCAGTTCTTC.

This clonotype came up many times. The rearrangement joins TRBV19 to TRBJ2-1, with D perhaps TRBD1 (6 bases). Germline V gene data show CDR1 as LNHDA and CDR2 as SQIVND (reference sequence). The germline V and J ends were trimmed by 3 bases and 6 bases, with 12 bases remaining between them. The CDR3 extends over 14 amino acids. CDR3 DNA sequence: TGTGCCAGTAGTATGAGCCAGGGGTCCAATGAGCAGTTCTTC. This gives the protein CASSMSQGSNEQFF.

This clonotype was counted ten times or more. V and J are TRBV10-3 and TRBJ2-3; 7 nucleotides match TRBD2. The CDR3 has 19 amino acids. With V trimmed by 0 bases and J by 4 bases, 16 bases remained unmatched. Germline V gene lookup returns CDR1 ENHRY and CDR2 SYGVKD. CDR3 in DNA: TGTGCCATCAGTGAGTCAGAGGGGCTGGGGCCTAGCGGCCCAGATACGCAGTATTTT. Protein: CAISESEGLGPSGPDTQYF.

This clonotype turned up a few times. The V call is TRBV21-1, the J call TRBJ2-7; no DNA check was done on the table's D call, TRBD1. TRBV21-1 is a listed pseudogene. CDR3 length equals 17 residues. The CDR3 protein is CAIKRVCKGQSTYEQYF. The CDR3 DNA is TGTGCCATAAAAAGGGTATGTAAGGGACAGAGTACCTACGAGCAGTACTTC.

This clonotype appeared many times. V gene TRBV5-1 combines with J gene TRBJ2-1; the match to TRBD2 covers 9 bases. CDR1 and CDR2 from the germline V gene are SGHRS and YFSETQ. V was clipped by 0 bases and J by 3 bases; unmatched bases: 7. CDR3 length equals 17 residues. CDR3 DNA: TGCGCCAGCAGCTTGGACCAAGCGGGGGGCTTCTACAATGAGCAGTTCTTC. Its protein is CASSLDQAGGFYNEQFF.

This clonotype was observed at least ten times. V is TRBV6-6 and J is TRBJ1-6; 11 bases are a match to TRBD1. The CDR3 is 19 residues long. V was pared by 2 bases and J by 7 bases, with 13 bases of the junction left unmatched. Germline CDR1 MNHNY, CDR2 SVGAGI (reference sequence). CDR3 amino acids: CASSYLIGGQGARNSPLHF. In DNA form, the CDR3 reads TGTGCCAGCAGTTACCTTATTGGCGGACAGGGGGCGAGGAATTCACCCCTCCACTTT.

This clonotype was seen at least ten times. The chain combines TRBV7-9 with TRBJ2-7, with D hard to call. CDR1 is SEHNR and CDR2 is FQNEAQ in the germline V gene (reference sequence). The ends were cut back, 1 base at V and 3 bases at J, with 7 bases in the middle. This CDR3 is built from 13 residues. DNA of the CDR3: TGTGCCAGCAGCTTAGAACCTTTCTACGAGCAGTACTTC. It codes for CASSLEPFYEQYF.

This clonotype has ten or more counts. The V gene is TRBV28, the J gene TRBJ2-5, with a possible D match to TRBD1 (5 bases). CDR1 MDHEN and CDR2 SYDVKM come from the germline V gene. The length of the CDR3 is 13 residues. Trimming took 6 bases from V and 4 from J, leaving 12 bases between them. The CDR3 coding sequence is TGTGCCAGCAGAAAGTCGGACATAGAGACCCAGTACTTC. This codes for CASRKSDIETQYF.

This clonotype was detected ten times or more. The CDR3 DNA reads as TGTGCCAGCAGTTTAGGGAATCAGCCCCAGCATTTT. This encodes CASSLGNQPQHF. The chain recombines TRBV28 with TRBJ1-5; D is undetermined. This CDR3 has 12 residues. Germline lookup yields CDR1 MDHEN and CDR2 SYDVKM. The V and J ends lost 2 bases and 4 bases respectively, with 3 bases between them. The full variable domain, completed using reference TRBV28 and TRBJ1-5, is DVKVTQSSRYLVKRTGEKVFLECVQDMDHENMFWYRQDPGLGLRLIYFSYDVKMKEKGDIPEGYSVSREKKERFSLILESASTNQTSMYLCASSLGNQPQHFGDGTRLSIL.

This clonotype has a count of ten or more. The chain uses TRBV11-2 and TRBJ2-7, with TRBD1 matching 9 bases. The junction had 10 bases not matched to a gene; V was cut back by 0 bases and J by 4 bases. The CDR3 runs 17 residues. Germline assignment: CDR1 SGHAT and CDR2 FQNNGV. The CDR3 sequence: CASSLEGPGTGKYEQYF. In DNA form, the CDR3 reads TGTGCCAGCAGCTTAGAAGGGCCCGGGACAGGGAAATACGAGCAGTACTTC.

This clonotype was detected many times. The chain carries TRBV28 and TRBJ2-5; D not certain. V was pared by 6 bases and J by 5 bases, with 10 bases between. The CDR3 sequence is 12 residues long. CDR1 is MDHEN and CDR2 is SYDVKM in the germline V gene. The CDR3 bases are TGTGCCAGCAGCCGGCCCCCGGAGACCCAGTACTTC. Protein: CASSRPPETQYF.